The rows below give T cell receptor beta chains drawn from one sample of a study of shared clonotypes between healthy human individuals. Assay used: immunoSEQ multiplex PCR; TCRdb lists only in-frame clones, some missing. The sample records some 2 million clones, approximately 94% being singletons. The sample consisted of naive CD8+ T cells sorted from blood. The receptors here all came from a young man in good health. The CDR3 runs from the conserved cysteine through the conserved F or W.

TRBJ2-1 | TRBV13 | CASSFRDNSDWHNEQFF
TRBJ1-1 | TRBV27 | CASSLASDTEAFF
TRBJ2-1 | TRBV4-3 | CASSVNSGNEQFF
TRBJ2-7 | TRBV5-1 | CASSLERAYEQYF
TRBJ2-2 | TRBV6-7 | CASSYLGTSGRVPGELFF
TRBJ2-7 | TRBV7-9 | CASSNSGAEQYF
TRBJ2-7 | TRBV7-9 | CASSLAGQSDEQYF
TRBJ1-3 | TRBV6-5 | CASSYATGNTIYF
TRBJ1-6 | TRBV27 | CASKGSESGNSPLHF
TRBJ2-5 | TRBV19 | CASSINDGETQYF
TRBJ1-2 | TRBV30 | CAWTPTLGGQLFF
TRBJ2-2 | TRBV29-1 | CSVEGSGTANTGELFF
TRBJ2-7 | TRBV9 | CASSALVNGYEQYF
TRBJ1-1 | TRBV7-9 | CASRGTPPEAFF
TRBJ1-1 | TRBV27 | CASSLSGSEAFF
TRBJ1-1 | TRBV6-5 | CASSYSSGGPEAFF
TRBJ1-5 | TRBV4-1 | CASSQEGPSGQPQHF
TRBJ2-7 | TRBV14 | CASSLGGLAGAYEQYF
TRBJ1-3 | TRBV6-6 | CASSLEFTGTTIYF
TRBJ2-2 | TRBV28 | CASRQKVNIYTGELFF
TRBJ1-1 | TRBV28 | CASSPGGEAFF
TRBJ1-5 | TRBV7-9 | CASTMSNQPQHF
TRBJ2-1 | TRBV7-9 | CASSRTGLANEQFF
TRBJ2-1 | TRBV7-9 | CASSLDSGGSGSYNEQFF
TRBJ1-6 | TRBV30 | CAWSVGDNSPLHF
TRBJ2-1 | TRBV29-1 | CSVEVAGRYNEQFF
TRBJ2-7 | TRBV25-1 | CASNSGFYEQYF
TRBJ2-5 | TRBV28 | CASSLGAGEQETQYF
TRBJ2-4 | TRBV27 | CASSPGGLATKNIQYF
TRBJ2-7 | TRBV30 | CAWSLGQGYSYEQYF
TRBJ2-1 | TRBV11-2 | CASSSDPLQQFF
NA | TRBV6-5 | CASSYTSGSYEQYF
TRBJ2-7 | TRBV28 | CASSPPGESSYEQYF
TRBJ1-5 | TRBV6-5 | CASSPDRAHQPQHF
TRBJ1-1 | TRBV6-6 | CASSLLTGLNTEAFF
TRBJ2-1 | TRBV7-2 | CASSLVLAGTLSYNEQFF
TRBJ2-1 | TRBV5-1 | CASSLLAENYNEQFF